The clone carrying this TCR beta chain appeared a single time. The sample holds other DNA sequences that translate to the same CDR3. The data belong to a study of blood T cell repertoires in COVID-19. Looking at the study overall: Donors in the United States, Italy and Spain gave samples during acute or convalescent COVID-19. The analysed material was cDNA or gDNA that came from T cells, B-cell-depleted T cells, or PBMCs.

Seattle participants joined during active infection and were tracked over time. Only in-frame clones appear in the TCRdb table, and some are missing; sequencing was by immunoSEQ multiplex PCR. The sample has roughly 500,000 clones; roughly nine tenths are singletons. This CDR3 region has 14 residues. V dropped 5 bases and J dropped 3; count of bases not matched to a gene: 6. The germline V gene encodes CDR1 SNHLY and CDR2 FYNNEI. The gene calls are TRBV2 and TRBJ2-7; 8 positions match TRBD1. The receptor was derived from a man younger than 35 with COVID-19, enrolled during active disease. The sample comprised peripheral blood. The CDR3, as DNA: TGTGCCAGCAGTTCCGGGACAGGTTTCTACGAGCAGTACTTC. This sequence encodes CASSSGTGFYEQYF. Drawing the rest from reference TRBV2 and TRBJ2-7, the complete variable domain is EPEVTQTPSHQVTQMGQEVILRCVPISNHLYFYWYRQILGQKVEFLVSFYNNEISEKSEIFDDQFSVERPDGSNFTLKIRSTKLEDSAMYFCASSSGTGFYEQYFGPGTRLTVT.